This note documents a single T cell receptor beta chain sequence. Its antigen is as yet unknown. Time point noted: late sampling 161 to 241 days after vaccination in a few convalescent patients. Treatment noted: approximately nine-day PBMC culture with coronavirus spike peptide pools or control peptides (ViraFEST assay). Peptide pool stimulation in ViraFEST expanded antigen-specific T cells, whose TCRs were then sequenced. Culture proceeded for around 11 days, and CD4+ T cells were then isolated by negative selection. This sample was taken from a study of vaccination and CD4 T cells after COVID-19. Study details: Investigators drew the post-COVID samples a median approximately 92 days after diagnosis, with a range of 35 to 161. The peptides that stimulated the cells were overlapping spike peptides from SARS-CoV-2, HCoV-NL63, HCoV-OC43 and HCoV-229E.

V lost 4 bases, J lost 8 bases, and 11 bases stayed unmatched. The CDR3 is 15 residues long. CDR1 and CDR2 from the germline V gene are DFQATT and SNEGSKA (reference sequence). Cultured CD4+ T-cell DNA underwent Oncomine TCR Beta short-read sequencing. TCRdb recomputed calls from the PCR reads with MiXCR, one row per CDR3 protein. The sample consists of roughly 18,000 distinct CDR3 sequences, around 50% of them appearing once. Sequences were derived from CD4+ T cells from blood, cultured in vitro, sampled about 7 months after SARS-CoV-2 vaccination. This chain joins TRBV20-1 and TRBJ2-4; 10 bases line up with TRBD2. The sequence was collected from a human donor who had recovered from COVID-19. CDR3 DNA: TGCAGTGCTATTAGAAGCGGGGGGGCTCGGGACATTCAGTACTTC. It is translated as CSAIRSGGARDIQYF.